This T cell receptor (beta chain) was captured by sequencing in a study of T cell clonotyping in hematopoietic cell transplantation (dated by TCRdb to about 2021). Turning to the overall study: A total of 130 to 150 blood samples were gathered in the study from a few dozen consecutive transplant recipients along with their related donors. Recruitment of patients was conducted between late 2015 and January 2017, and follow-up was continued until September 2020 or death. What the authors observed across the whole study: Broader TCR repertoire diversity after transplant was predicted by Inverse Simpson Index values from donors and from recipients before transplant. Sample size was limited, and cells were not sorted, so CD4 and CD8 repertoire contributions could not be separated. Overlap with donor repertoires was found for only a small fraction of recipient repertoires, with over 95% found to appear de novo at the given depth. Recipient TCR diversity fell after transplant, with pathologically expanded clonotypes rising progressively from day 30 to day 180.

The time point label of this sample denotes: 100 days after allo-HCT. Blood samples were obtained from recipients approximately 28 days before transplant and at days 30, 100 and 180 after transplant. Nuclei Lysis Solution was used to extract genomic DNA from fresh or cryopreserved unfractionated peripheral blood mononuclear cells. The immunoSEQ assay, a bias-controlled multiplex PCR using V- and J-specific primers, was used to amplify TCR beta CDR3 regions from genomic DNA. A second PCR step added a proprietary barcode and Illumina adapter sequences to the CDR3 amplicons. An Illumina MiSeq instrument was used to sequence the CDR3 libraries. The authors' analysis ran thus. Export and quality control were performed with immunoSEQ Analyzer 3.0, and downstream analyses were performed with R Bioconductor and Immunarch. Only productive rearrangements within the normalized downsampled data set were used in the calculation of repertoire metrics. In the normalized cohort, clonotypes with more than 5 templates were defined as pathologically expanded. The Inverse Simpson Index served as the measure of repertoire diversity. The non-normalized data set was used for CMV-specificity analyses so that all clonotypes could be captured. TCRdb took over this immuneACCESS table, retaining in-frame rearrangements with V and J assigned. Such tables are incomplete; in checked studies, under half of the missing clones stem from an unresolved V gene, and the remainder is unexplained. Clonal size and the V and J genes are those of that table, whereas D and trimming came from the DNA. Here the sample has roughly 30,000 clones; roughly 92% occur a single time. The ten biggest clones cover around a tenth of the sample.

On this clone: What this receptor recognizes is not known. The input lacks base qualities; no much larger clone sits a single base away.

From a lookup of the germline V gene, CDR1 and CDR2 are SGDLS and YYNGEE. After removal of 4 bases from V and 2 bases from J, the junction retains 17 bases not matched to a gene. Reading from cysteine to phenylalanine, the CDR3 counts 18 amino acids. The retained sequence is limited to the CDR3, 54 bases, with the frame set at the first base. The rearranged chain carries TRBV9 and TRBJ1-2, and 7 junctional nucleotides match TRBD1. Sequenced here: PBMCs, sampled 100 days after allogeneic stem cell transplant. The TCR originated in a female patient aged 45 to 65 who had an allogeneic stem cell transplant from a related donor, so the T cells may come from the graft donor. Some clones in this sample may be carry-over from other donors' samples. The nucleotide sequence is TGTGCCAGCAGCCGACAGGGAGGGGCAATCCCCAAAAACTATGGCTACACCTTC. Translated, it gives CASSRQGGAIPKNYGYTF.